The 21 T cell receptor beta chains listed next were all sequenced from one sample in a study of T cells after yellow fever vaccination. TCRdb re-derived calls from the 5' RACE reads in MiXCR, one entry per CDR3 protein. This sample yields around 250,000 distinct CDR3 sequences, of which about 5% are seen a single time; roughly 3.5% belongs to the top ten. Sequencing was performed on CD4+ T cells sorted from PBMCs, taken on the day of the yellow fever booster vaccination. All receptors derive from a man aged 18 to 29 who received the YFV17D yellow fever vaccine.

This sequence joins TRBV7-9 and TRBJ1-2, with unresolved D. V was shortened by 0 bases and J by 4 bases, with 9 bases between the two germline ends. CDR1 and CDR2 from the germline V gene are SEHNR and FQNEAQ (reference sequence). The CDR3 is 14 residues long. The CDR3 loop is CASSLAGERYGYTF. CDR3 bases: TGTGCCAGCAGCTTAGCTGGGGAACGCTATGGCTACACCTTC.

This clonotype was seen only a few times. The chain uses TRBV20-1 and TRBJ1-2, with D possibly TRBD1 on 6 matching bases. This CDR3 has 14 amino acids. Germline CDR1 and CDR2: DFQATT and SNEGSKA (reference sequence). Trimming pared 6 bases from V and 8 bases from J, leaving 22 bases between. CDR3 protein: CSAQRGMAGEGYTF. The CDR3 coding sequence is TGCAGTGCCCAGAGGGGGATGGCAGGGGAGGGCTACACCTTC.

This clonotype came up many times. The chain carries TRBV7-9 and TRBJ2-5; D unclear. The CDR3 has 13 residues. V shed 0 bases and J shed 4 bases, with 6 bases lying between them. Germline-derived CDR1 and CDR2 are SEHNR and FQNEAQ (reference sequence). CDR3 sequence reads: CASSLAQGETQYF. The CDR3 coding sequence is TGTGCCAGCAGCTTAGCGCAAGGAGAGACCCAGTACTTC.

This clonotype was seen ten or more times. The V call is TRBV7-6, the J call TRBJ2-3, with D hard to call. The length of the CDR3 is 13 residues. Looked up from germline, CDR1 is SGHVS and CDR2 is FNYEAQ. The V end lost 4 bases, the J end lost 2 bases, and 7 bases lay between the germline ends. CDR3 nucleotide sequence: TGTGCCAGCAGCTCATCCCCCACAGATACGCAGTATTTT. Protein: CASSSSPTDTQYF.

This clonotype was seen a handful of times. The J gene is TRBJ1-3, the V gene TRBV10-3; D may be TRBD1 (6 bases). Trimming removed 6 bases at V and 2 bases at J, with 11 bases between. The germline V gene encodes CDR1 ENHRY and CDR2 SYGVKD. This CDR3 spans 14 amino acids. CDR3 coding DNA: TGTGCCATCAGGAAACAGGGAGCTGGAAACACCATATATTTT. As protein: CAIRKQGAGNTIYF.

This clonotype was recorded many times. The rearrangement uses TRBV10-3 and TRBJ1-4, with TRBD1 matching 9 bases. In germline, CDR1 is ENHRY, CDR2 SYGVKD. V was pared by 11 bases and J by 5 bases, with 6 bases of the junction left unmatched. This CDR3 is built from 13 residues. CDR3 DNA sequence: TGTGCCTCAAGACAGGGGGAGAATGAAAAACTGTTTTTT. Protein sequence: CASRQGENEKLFF.

In its sample, this clonotype was seen many times. The genes are TRBV20-1 and TRBJ2-3; the D gene could be TRBD1 or TRBD2 (5 bases each). The V gene lost 5 bases and the J gene lost 0 bases, with 21 bases spanning the gap. The CDR3 contains 17 residues. From germline, CDR1 is DFQATT and CDR2 SNEGSKA (reference sequence). CDR3 sequence reads: CSAFNPLVRESTDTQYF. The CDR3 nucleotides are TGCAGTGCTTTCAACCCCTTGGTCAGGGAGAGCACAGATACGCAGTATTTT.

CDR3 protein: CASSAENYGYTF. For the CDR3, the DNA is TGTGCCAGCAGCGCAGAAAACTATGGCTACACCTTC. The J gene is TRBJ1-2, the V gene TRBV11-2; D unresolved. V gave up 5 bases and J gave up 2 bases, with 6 bases separating them. Germline V lookup: CDR1 SGHAT, CDR2 FQNNGV. This CDR3 has 12 residues.

This clonotype came up many times. The CDR3 sequence: CATSDTAVETQYF. The CDR3 DNA sequence: TGTGCCACCAGTGATACAGCGGTGGAGACCCAGTACTTC. The chain couples TRBV24-1 to TRBJ2-5, with D possibly being TRBD2 (5 bases). The CDR3 extends over 13 amino acids. Trimming removed 3 bases from V and 5 bases from J, with 9 bases in between. Germline CDR1 KGHDR, CDR2 SFDVKD.

This clonotype was seen more than once but under ten times. The V and J genes are TRBV30 and TRBJ1-2; 7 bases align to TRBD1. After removal of 3 bases from V and 2 bases from J, the junction contained 12 bases not matched to a gene. The germline gives CDR1 GTSNPN, CDR2 SVGIG (reference sequence). CDR3 length equals 16 residues. In DNA form, the CDR3 reads TGTGCCTGGAGAGGGAACACAGGGGAGGCGAACTATGGCTACACCTTC. It yields the protein CAWRGNTGEANYGYTF.

This clonotype was observed a few times. This rearrangement joins TRBV7-9 to TRBJ2-7; D possibly uses TRBD1 or TRBD2 (5 bases each). V lost 4 bases and J lost 7, with 14 bases in between. The CDR3 spans 13 residues. Germline V gives CDR1 SEHNR, CDR2 FQNEAQ (reference sequence). CDR3 sequence: CASSSGRFPEQYV. The CDR3 coding sequence is TGTGCCAGCAGCTCGGGACGGTTTCCTGAGCAGTACGTC.

This chain links TRBV7-2 with TRBJ2-3; 12 positions match TRBD2. This CDR3 is built from 17 residues. Germline CDR1 SGHTA, CDR2 FQGNSA. V trimming: 3 bases; J trimming: 3 bases; junction bases outside the gene matches: 7. The CDR3 DNA reads as TGTGCCAGCAGCTTCGCCTTACTAGCGGGGGGAACAGATACGCAGTATTTT. Protein product: CASSFALLAGGTDTQYF.

The V and J genes are TRBV2 and TRBJ1-5, with TRBD1 identical over 8 bases. The CDR3 has 14 amino acids. The J segment lost 7 bases and the V segment lost 8 bases, leaving 10 bases of the junction unmatched. Germline loops: CDR1 SNHLY, CDR2 FYNNEI. The CDR3 protein is CASAGDRGDQPQHF. In DNA, the CDR3 is TGTGCCAGCGCGGGAGACAGGGGAGACCAGCCCCAGCATTTT.

This rearrangement joins TRBV5-1 to TRBJ2-4, with D perhaps TRBD2 (6 bases). Trimming pared 4 bases from V and 2 bases from J, leaving 10 bases between. This CDR3 region has 14 residues. CDR1 SGHRS and CDR2 YFSETQ come from the germline V gene. The CDR3 is CASSMGGPKNIQYF. For the CDR3, the DNA is TGCGCCAGCAGCATGGGGGGACCCAAAAACATTCAGTACTTC. The full variable domain, rest sourced from reference TRBV5-1 and TRBJ2-4, is KAGVTQTPRYLIKTRGQQVTLSCSPISGHRSVSWYQQTPGQGLQFLFEYFSETQRNKGNFPGRFSGRQFSNSRSEMNVSTLELGDSALYLCASSMGGPKNIQYFGAGTRLSVL.

This clonotype has just a few counts. The rearrangement uses TRBV20-1 and TRBJ1-2; no definite D call. CDR1 and CDR2 from the germline V gene are DFQATT and SNEGSKA (reference sequence). This CDR3 spans 12 amino acids. V lost 6 bases, J lost 2 bases, and 10 bases lay in between. The CDR3 loop reads CSAADKNYGYTF. The CDR3 coding sequence is TGCAGTGCAGCAGACAAAAACTATGGCTACACCTTC.

This rearrangement joins TRBV6-5 to TRBJ1-6; 8 nucleotides align to TRBD1. Unmatched junction bases numbered 5, after V lost 4 bases and J lost 9 bases. The CDR3 spans 14 residues. CDR1 is MNHEY and CDR2 is SVGAGI in the germline V gene. In DNA, the CDR3 is TGTGCCAGCAGTTTCTCAGGGGGCAGTTCACCCCTCCACTTT. Protein: CASSFSGGSSPLHF.

The chain is built from TRBV5-6 and TRBJ2-7; the match to TRBD2 covers 8 bases. The CDR3 totals 14 residues. With 3 bases clipped from V and 2 bases from J, the junction kept 4 bases outside the gene matches. In germline, CDR1 is SGHDT, CDR2 YYEEEE. The CDR3 DNA reads TGTGCCAGCAGCTCCAAGCGGGGGACCTACGAGCAGTACGTC. Translation gives CASSSKRGTYEQYV.

This clonotype was found many times. This rearrangement joins TRBV11-2 to TRBJ2-7; tentatively, D is TRBD1 (6 bases). CDR1 SGHAT and CDR2 FQNNGV come from the germline V gene. The CDR3 extends over 15 amino acids. V lost 0 bases and J 6 bases, leaving 15 bases between the germline ends. CDR3 sequence reads: CASSLEGSRGGEQYF. The CDR3 DNA is TGTGCCAGCAGCTTAGAAGGAAGCAGGGGTGGCGAGCAGTACTTC.

DNA of the CDR3: TGTGCCAGCAGCTTCGGACAGCATCCTAACTATGGCTACACCTTC. Its translation is CASSFGQHPNYGYTF. J is TRBJ1-2 and V is TRBV7-2, with D possibly matching TRBD1 (6 bases). The germline gives CDR1 SGHTA, CDR2 FQGNSA. V was pared by 3 bases and J by 0 bases, with 11 bases between. CDR3 length: 15 amino acids.

The chain uses TRBV5-1 and TRBJ2-1, with D uncertain. There are 12 residues in the CDR3. The V gene lost 8 bases and the J gene lost 3 bases, with 9 bases spanning the gap. Germline V gives CDR1 SGHRS, CDR2 YFSETQ. CDR3 region: CASGPNYNEQFF. In nucleotides, the CDR3 is TGCGCCAGTGGACCGAACTACAATGAGCAGTTCTTC.

The chain combines TRBV11-1 with TRBJ2-1, with 10 bases identical to TRBD1. The V gene's germline CDR1 is SGHAT and CDR2 FQDESV (reference sequence). The V segment lost 7 bases and the J segment 6 bases; nucleotides outside the gene matches: 6. The CDR3 length is 14 residues. The CDR3 DNA reads TGTGCCAGCACCAGGGACAGGGGTGTCAATGAGCAGTTCTTC. Amino acids: CASTRDRGVNEQFF.